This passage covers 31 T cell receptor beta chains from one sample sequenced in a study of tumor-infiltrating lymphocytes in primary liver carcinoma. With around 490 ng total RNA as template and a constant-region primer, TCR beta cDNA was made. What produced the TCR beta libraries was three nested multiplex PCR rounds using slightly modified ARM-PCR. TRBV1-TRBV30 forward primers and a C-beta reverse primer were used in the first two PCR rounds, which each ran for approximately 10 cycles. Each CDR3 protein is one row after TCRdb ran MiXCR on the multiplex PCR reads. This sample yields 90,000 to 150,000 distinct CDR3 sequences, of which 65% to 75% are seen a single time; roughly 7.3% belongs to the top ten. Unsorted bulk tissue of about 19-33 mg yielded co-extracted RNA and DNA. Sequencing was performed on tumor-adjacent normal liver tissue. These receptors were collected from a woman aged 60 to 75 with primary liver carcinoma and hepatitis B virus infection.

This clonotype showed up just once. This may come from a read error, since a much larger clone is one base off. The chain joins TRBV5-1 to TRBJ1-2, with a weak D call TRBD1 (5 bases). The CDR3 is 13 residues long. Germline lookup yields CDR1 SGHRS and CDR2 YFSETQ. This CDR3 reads CASILDGGYGYTF. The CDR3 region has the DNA TGCGCCAGCATCTTGGACGGGGGCTATGGCTACACCTTC.

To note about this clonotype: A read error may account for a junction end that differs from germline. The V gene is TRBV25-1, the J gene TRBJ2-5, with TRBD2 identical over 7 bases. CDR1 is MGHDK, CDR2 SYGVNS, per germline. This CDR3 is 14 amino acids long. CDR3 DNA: TGTGCCAGCAGTGAATGGCCGGGGCGGGAGACCCAGCATTTC. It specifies CASSEWPGRETQHF. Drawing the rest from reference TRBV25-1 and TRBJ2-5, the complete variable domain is EADIYQTPRYLVIGTGKKITLECSQTMGHDKMYWYQQDPGMELHLIHYSYGVNSTEKGDLSSESTVSRIRTEHFPLTLESARPSHTSQYLCASSEWPGRETQHFGPGTRLLVL.

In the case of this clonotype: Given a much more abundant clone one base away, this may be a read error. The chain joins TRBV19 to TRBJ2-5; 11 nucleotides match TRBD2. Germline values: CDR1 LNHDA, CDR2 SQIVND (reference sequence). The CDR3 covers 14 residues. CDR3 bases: TGTGCCAGTATCGGGCTAGCGGGAGGAGAGACCCAGTGCTTC. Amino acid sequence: CASIGLAGGETQCF.

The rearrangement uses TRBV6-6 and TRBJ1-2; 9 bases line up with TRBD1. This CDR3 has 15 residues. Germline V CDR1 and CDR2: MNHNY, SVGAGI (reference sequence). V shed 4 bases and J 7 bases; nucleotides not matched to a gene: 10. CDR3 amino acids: CASSSTSTGGSGYTF. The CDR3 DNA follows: TGTGCCAGCAGTTCCACCTCGACAGGGGGATCTGGCTACACCTTC.

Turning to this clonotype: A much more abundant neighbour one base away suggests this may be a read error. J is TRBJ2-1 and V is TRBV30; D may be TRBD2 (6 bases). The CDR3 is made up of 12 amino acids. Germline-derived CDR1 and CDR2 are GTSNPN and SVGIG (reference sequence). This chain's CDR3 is CAWSSGLNVQFF. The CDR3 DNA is TGTGCCTGGAGTTCAGGACTAAATGTGCAGTTCTTC.

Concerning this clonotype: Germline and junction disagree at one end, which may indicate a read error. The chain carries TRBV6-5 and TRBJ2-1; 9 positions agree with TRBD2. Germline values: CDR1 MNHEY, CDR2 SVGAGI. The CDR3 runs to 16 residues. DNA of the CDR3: TGTGCCAGCAGTTACTCGACTAGCGGCGTTTACAGTGAGCAGTTCTTC. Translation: CASSYSTSGVYSEQFF.

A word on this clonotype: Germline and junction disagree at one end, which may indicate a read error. The CDR3: CRVIGSLNTGELFF. The CDR3 nucleotides are TGCAGAGTGATCGGCAGCCTAAACACCGGGGAACTGTTTTTT. The chain couples TRBV29-1 to TRBJ2-2; D might be TRBD2 (5 bases). This CDR3 is built from 14 residues. Germline V CDR1 and CDR2: SQVTM, ANQGSEA.

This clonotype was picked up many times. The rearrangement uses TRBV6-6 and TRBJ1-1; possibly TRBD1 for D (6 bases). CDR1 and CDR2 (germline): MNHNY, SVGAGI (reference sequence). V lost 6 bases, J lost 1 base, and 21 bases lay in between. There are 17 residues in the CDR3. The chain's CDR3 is CASSPKSYRGRNTEAFF. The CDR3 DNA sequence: TGTGCCAGCAGCCCTAAAAGTTATCGGGGGCGGAACACTGAAGCTTTCTTT.

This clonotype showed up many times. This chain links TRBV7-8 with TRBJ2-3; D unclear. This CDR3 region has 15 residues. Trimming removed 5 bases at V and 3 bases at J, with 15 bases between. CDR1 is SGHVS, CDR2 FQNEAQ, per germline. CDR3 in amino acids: CASSPPGSSTDTQYF. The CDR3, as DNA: TGTGCCAGCAGCCCCCCCGGGTCCAGTACAGATACGCAGTATTTT.

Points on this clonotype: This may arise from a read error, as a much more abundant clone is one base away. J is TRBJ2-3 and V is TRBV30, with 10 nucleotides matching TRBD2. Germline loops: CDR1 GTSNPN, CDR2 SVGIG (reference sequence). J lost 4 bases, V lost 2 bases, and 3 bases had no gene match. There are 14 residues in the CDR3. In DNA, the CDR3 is TGTGCCTGGAGTATCCTAGCGGGAGCAGATACGCAGTATTTT. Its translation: CAWSILAGADTQYF.

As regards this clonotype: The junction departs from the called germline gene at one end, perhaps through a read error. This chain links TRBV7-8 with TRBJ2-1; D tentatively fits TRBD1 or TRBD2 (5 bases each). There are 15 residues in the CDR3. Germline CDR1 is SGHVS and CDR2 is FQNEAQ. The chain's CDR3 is CTSSSGRSTYNEQFF. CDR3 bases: TGTACCAGCAGCTCGGGGCGGTCCACCTACAATGAGCAGTTCTTC.

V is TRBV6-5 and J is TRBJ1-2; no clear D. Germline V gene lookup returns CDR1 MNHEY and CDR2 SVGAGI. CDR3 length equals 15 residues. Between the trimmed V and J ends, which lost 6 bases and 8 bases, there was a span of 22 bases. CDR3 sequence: CASSQVTVVAGGYTF. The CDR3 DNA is TGTGCCAGCAGCCAAGTAACTGTGGTAGCAGGAGGCTACACCTTC.

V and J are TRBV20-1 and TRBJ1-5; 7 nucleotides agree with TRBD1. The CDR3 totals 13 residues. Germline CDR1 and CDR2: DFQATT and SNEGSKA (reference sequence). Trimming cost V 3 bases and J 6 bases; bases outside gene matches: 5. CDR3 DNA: TGCAGTGCTAGCAGGGGGGGCGGTCAGCCCCAGCATTTT. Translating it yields CSASRGGGQPQHF.

The CDR3 loop reads CASSLVFGEGGPRSYNEQFF. DNA of the CDR3: TGTGCCAGCAGCTTAGTGTTCGGAGAAGGAGGGCCTCGTTCCTACAATGAGCAGTTCTTC. V gene TRBV11-2 combines with J gene TRBJ2-1; a possible D gene is TRBD2 (6 bases). Trimming removed 1 base at V and 1 base at J, with 23 bases between. This CDR3 has 20 residues. Germline V gene data show CDR1 as SGHAT and CDR2 as FQNNGV.

CDR3 region: CASSFLAGTCNEQFF. DNA of the CDR3: TGCGCCAGCAGCTTCCTAGCGGGGACCTGCAATGAGCAGTTCTTC. This chain links TRBV5-1 with TRBJ2-1; 9 bases are a match to TRBD2. The CDR3 is 15 amino acids. Germline-derived CDR1 and CDR2 are SGHRS and YFSETQ. Trimming took 2 bases from V and 6 from J; bases not matched to a gene: 6.

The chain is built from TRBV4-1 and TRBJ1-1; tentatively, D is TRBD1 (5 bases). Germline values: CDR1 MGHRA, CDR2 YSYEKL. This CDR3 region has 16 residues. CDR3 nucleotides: TGCGCTAGCTGCCAAGATAGGGGCAGTGGGGGCACTGAAGCTTTCTTT. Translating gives CASCQDRGSGGTEAFF.

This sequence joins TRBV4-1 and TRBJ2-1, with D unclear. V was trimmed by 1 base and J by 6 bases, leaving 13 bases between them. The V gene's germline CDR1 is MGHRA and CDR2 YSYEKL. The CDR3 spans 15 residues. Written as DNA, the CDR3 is TGCGCCAGCAGCCAAGTTCCCGACGGGTCCAATGAGCAGTTCTTC. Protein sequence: CASSQVPDGSNEQFF.

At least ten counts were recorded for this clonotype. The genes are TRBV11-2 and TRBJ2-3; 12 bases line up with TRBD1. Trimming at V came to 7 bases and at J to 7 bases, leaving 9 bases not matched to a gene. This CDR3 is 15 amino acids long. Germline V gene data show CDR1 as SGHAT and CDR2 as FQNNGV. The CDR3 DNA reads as TGTGCCAGCACCCGACCGGGACAGGGGGCTAATACGCAGTATTTT. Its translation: CASTRPGQGANTQYF.

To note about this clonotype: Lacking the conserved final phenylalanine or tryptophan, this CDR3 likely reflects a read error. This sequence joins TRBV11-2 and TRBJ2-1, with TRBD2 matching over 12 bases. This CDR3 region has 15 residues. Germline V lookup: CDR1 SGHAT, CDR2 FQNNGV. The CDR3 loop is CASSHTLAGGDEQFL. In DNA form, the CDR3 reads TGTGCAAGCAGCCACACACTAGCGGGAGGCGATGAACAGTTCTTA.

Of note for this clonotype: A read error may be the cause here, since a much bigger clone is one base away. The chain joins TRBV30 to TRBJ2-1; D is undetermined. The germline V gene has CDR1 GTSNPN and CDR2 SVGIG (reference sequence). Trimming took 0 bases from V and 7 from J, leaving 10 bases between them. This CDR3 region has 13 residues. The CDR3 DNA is TGTGCCTGGAGTGTCTCACGGGCGAATGAGCAGTTCTTC. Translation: CAWSVSRANEQFF.

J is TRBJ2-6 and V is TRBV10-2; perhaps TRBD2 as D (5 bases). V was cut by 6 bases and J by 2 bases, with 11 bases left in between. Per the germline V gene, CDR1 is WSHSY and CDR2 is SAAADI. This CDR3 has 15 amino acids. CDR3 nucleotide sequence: TGCGCCAGCAGGGAGGCCGACACTGGGGCCAACGTCCTGACTTTC. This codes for CASREADTGANVLTF.

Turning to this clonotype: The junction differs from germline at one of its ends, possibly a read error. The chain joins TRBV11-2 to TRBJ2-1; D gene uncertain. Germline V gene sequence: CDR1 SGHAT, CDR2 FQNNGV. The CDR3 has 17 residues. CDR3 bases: TGCGCCAGCAGCTATCCCGTGAGCGTGAGCTCCTGCAATGAGCAGTTCTTC. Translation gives CASSYPVSVSSCNEQFF.

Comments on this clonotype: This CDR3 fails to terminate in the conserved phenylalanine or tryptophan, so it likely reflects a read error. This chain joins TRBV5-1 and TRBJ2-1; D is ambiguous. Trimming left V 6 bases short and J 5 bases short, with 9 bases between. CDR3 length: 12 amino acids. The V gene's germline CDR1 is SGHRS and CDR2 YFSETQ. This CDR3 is CASNRQDNEQFL. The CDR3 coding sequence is TGCGCCAGCAACCGCCAGGACAATGAGCAGTTCTTA.

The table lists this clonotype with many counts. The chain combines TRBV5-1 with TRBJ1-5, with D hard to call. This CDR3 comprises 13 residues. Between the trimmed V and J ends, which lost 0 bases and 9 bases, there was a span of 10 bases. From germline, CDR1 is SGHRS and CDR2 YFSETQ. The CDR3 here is CASSLDAWGPQHF. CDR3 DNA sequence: TGCGCCAGCAGCTTGGATGCCTGGGGGCCCCAGCATTTT. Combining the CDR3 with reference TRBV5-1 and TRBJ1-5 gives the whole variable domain KAGVTQTPRYLIKTRGQQVTLSCSPISGHRSVSWYQQTPGQGLQFLFEYFSETQRNKGNFPGRFSGRQFSNSRSEMNVSTLELGDSALYLCASSLDAWGPQHFGDGTRLSIL.

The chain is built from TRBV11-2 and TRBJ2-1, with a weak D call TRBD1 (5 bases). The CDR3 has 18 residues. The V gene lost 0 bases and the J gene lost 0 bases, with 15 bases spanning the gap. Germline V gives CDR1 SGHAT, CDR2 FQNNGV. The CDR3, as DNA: TGTGCCAGCAGCTTAGAGGGGCCAGGGCGGAGCTCCTACAATGAGCAGTTCTTC. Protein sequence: CASSLEGPGRSSYNEQFF.

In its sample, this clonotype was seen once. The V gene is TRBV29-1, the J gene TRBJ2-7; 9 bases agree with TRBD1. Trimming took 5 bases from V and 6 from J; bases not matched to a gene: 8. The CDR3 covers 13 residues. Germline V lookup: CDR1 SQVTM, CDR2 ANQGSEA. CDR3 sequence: CSVTRQGVCEQYF. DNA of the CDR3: TGCAGCGTTACTAGACAGGGGGTATGCGAGCAGTACTTC.

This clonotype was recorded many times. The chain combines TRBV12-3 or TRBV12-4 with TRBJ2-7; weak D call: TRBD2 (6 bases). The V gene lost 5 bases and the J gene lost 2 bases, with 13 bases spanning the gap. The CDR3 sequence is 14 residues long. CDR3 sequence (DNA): TGTGCCAGCAGTCGCCAGGGACTTGCCTACGAGCAGTACTTC. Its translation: CASSRQGLAYEQYF.

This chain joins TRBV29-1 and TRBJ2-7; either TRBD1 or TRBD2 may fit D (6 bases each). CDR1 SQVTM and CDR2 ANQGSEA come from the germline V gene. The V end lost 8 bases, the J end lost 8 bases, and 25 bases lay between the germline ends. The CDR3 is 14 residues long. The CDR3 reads CSIGGGRTRNKQYF. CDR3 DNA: TGCAGCATTGGAGGGGGTAGGACGCGCAACAAGCAGTACTTC.

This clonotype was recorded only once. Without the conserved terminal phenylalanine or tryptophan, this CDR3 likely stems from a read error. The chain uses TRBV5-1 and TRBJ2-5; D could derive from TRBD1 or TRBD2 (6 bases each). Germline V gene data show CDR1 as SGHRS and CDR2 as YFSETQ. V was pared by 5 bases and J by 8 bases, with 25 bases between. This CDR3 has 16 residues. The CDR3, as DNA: TGCGCCAGCAGTATTGGACAGATAGGGGACTCAGCAACCCAGTACCTC. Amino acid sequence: CASSIGQIGDSATQYL.

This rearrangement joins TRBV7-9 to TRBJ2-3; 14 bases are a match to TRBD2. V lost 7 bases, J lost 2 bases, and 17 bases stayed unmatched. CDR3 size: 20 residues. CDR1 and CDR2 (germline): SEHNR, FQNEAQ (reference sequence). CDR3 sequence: CASNLAPGLAGVTNTDTQYF. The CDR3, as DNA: TGTGCCAGCAACTTGGCACCGGGACTAGCGGGAGTTACGAACACAGATACGCAGTATTTT.

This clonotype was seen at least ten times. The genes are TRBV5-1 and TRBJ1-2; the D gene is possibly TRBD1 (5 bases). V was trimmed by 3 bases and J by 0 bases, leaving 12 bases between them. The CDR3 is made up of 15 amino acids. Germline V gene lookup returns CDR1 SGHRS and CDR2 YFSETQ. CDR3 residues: CASSWGRGPNYGYTF. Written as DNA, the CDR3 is TGCGCCAGCAGCTGGGGCCGGGGACCTAACTATGGCTACACCTTC.